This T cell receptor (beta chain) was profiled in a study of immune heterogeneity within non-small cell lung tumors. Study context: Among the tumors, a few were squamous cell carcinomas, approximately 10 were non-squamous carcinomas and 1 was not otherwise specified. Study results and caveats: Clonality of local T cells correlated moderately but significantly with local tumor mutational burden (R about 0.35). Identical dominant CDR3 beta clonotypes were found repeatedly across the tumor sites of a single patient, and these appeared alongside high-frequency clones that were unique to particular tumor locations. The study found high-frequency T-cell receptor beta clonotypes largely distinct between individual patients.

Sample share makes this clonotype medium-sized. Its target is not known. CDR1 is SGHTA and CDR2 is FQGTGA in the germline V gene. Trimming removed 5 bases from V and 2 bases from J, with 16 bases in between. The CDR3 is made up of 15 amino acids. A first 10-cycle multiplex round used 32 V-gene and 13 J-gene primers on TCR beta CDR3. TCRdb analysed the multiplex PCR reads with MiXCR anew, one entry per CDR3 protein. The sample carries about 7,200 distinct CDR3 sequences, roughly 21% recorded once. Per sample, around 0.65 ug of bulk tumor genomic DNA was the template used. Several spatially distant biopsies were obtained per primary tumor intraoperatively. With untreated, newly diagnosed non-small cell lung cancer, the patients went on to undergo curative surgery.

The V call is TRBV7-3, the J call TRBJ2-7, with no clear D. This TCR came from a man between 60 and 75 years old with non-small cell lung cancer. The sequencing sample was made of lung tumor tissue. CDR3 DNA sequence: TGTGCCAGCAGCCCCTCGGCAGGTGAGACCTACGAGCAGTACTTC. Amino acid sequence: CASSPSAGETYEQYF. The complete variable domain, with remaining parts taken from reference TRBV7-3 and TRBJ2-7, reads GAGVSQTPSNKVTEKGKYVELRCDPISGHTALYWYRQSLGQGPEFLIYFQGTGAADDSGLPNDRFFAVRPEGSVSTLKIQRTERGDSAVYLCASSPSAGETYEQYFGPGTRLTVT.